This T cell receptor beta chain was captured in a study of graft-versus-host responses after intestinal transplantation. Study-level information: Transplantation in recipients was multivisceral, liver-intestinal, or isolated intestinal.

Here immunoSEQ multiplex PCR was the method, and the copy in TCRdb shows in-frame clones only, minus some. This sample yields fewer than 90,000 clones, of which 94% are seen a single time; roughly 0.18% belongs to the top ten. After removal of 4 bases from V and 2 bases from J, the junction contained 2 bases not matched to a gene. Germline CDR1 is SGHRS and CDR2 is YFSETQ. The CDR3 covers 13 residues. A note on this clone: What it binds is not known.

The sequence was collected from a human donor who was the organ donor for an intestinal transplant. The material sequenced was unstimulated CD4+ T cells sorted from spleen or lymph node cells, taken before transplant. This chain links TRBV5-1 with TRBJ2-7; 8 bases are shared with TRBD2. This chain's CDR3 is CASSEGLAYEQYF. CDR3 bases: TGCGCCAGCAGCGAGGGACTAGCCTACGAGCAGTACTTC. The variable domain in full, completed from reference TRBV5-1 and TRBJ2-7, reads KAGVTQTPRYLIKTRGQQVTLSCSPISGHRSVSWYQQTPGQGLQFLFEYFSETQRNKGNFPGRFSGRQFSNSRSEMNVSTLELGDSALYLCASSEGLAYEQYFGPGTRLTVT.